Listed here is a single T cell receptor (beta chain). Its antigen is as yet unknown. This CDR3 has 14 residues. The germline CDR1 and CDR2 sequences are SGHRS and YFSETQ. V shed 5 bases and J shed 0 bases, with 8 bases lying between them. This record belongs to a study of cytomegalovirus exposure and HLA in healthy donors. Turning to the study itself: The roughly 660 first-cohort repertoires shared a platform with the 100 to 150 validation repertoires, as reported in a later analysis. Notes on the study in general: A list of around 150 TCR beta chains associated with cytomegalovirus was given.

The donors were part of the roughly 110-subject validation cohort, which stood apart from the roughly 680-subject first cohort. This table comes from immunoSEQ multiplex PCR, and its TCRdb copy is limited to in-frame clones, with some not included. The sample shows 250,000 to 400,000 clones, roughly 90% of them seen only once. This clonotype was sampled from a woman aged 25-40 years in good health and CMV-seropositive. J is TRBJ1-4 and V is TRBV5-1, with D uncertain. The sequenced sample consisted of PBMCs. The CDR3 is CASRDQPTNEKLFF. CDR3 nucleotides: TGCGCCAGCAGGGACCAACCAACTAATGAAAAACTGTTTTTT.